This entry is about one T cell receptor beta chain. Its target antigen remains unknown. No clone much larger than this one lies a single base away; base qualities are absent. This record belongs to a study (dated by TCRdb to 2016 to 2018). Background for the entire study: The research examined where HIV persistence comes from in people whose immune systems controlled HIV infection without treatment.

In the germline V gene (reference sequence), CDR1 corresponds to LNHNV and CDR2 to YYDKDF. V lost 0 bases and J lost 8 bases; the stretch between them is 10 bases long. Including cysteine and phenylalanine, the CDR3 has 13 amino acids. This entry keeps only the CDR3 DNA: 39 bases, framed from base 1. The receptor library was made with 5' RACE. The sequencer listed for this sample is Illumina HiSeq 2000. In TCRdb, the public reads were trimmed at Q25 with fastp and aligned with MiXCR, with productive beta chains retained. One record per CDR3 amino acid sequence lists the most common genes and DNA. Counted in this sample were almost 3,000 distinct CDR3 sequences; less than 7.5% of them appeared once. The ten top clones hold almost 6.5% of the sample.

Here the chain combines TRBV15 and TRBJ1-1, with no D gene named confidently. This receptor was taken from a female donor with HIV. Sequencing input: total memory T cells from blood PBMCs. The meaning of the sample's cell subset or site label: transitional memory CD4+ T cells. The nucleotide sequence is given as TGTGCCACCAGCAGAGAGTGGGTGGGGGAAGCTTTCTTT. Translated, this is CATSREWVGEAFF.